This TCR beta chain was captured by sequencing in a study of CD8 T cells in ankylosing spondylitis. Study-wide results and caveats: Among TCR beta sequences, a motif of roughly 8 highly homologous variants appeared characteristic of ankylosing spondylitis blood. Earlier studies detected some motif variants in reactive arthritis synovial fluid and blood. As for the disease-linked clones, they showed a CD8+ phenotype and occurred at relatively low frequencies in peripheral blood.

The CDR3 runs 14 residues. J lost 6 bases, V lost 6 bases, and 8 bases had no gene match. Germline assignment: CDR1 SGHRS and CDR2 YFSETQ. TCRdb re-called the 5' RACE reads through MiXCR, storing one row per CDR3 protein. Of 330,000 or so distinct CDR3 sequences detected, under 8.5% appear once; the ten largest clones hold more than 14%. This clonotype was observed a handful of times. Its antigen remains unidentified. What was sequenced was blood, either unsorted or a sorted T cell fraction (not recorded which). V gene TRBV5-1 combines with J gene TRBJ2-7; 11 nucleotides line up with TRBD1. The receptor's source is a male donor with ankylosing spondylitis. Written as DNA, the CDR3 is TGCGCCAGCACGTCAGGACAGGGGGCCATCGAGCAGTACTTC. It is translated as CASTSGQGAIEQYF.